The present T cell receptor beta chain was sequenced within a study of blood T cell repertoires in COVID-19 (dated by TCRdb to about 2020). Looking at the study overall: Samples from collaborators originated in the United States, Italy and Spain and spanned both the acute and convalescent phases of COVID-19. The repertoires were released in a freely available public database intended as a resource for research on the immune response to SARS-CoV-2. Nearly every sample came with metadata listing a de-identified subject ID, COVID-19 status, age in years and sex. The samples were drawn from the first 160 participants of the ongoing ImmuneRACE study and from 1,254 subjects provided by 6 global collaborators. Where available, HLA class I and class II types were taken from metadata supplied by the sample provider and were not determined by assay-based typing. The dataset comprised deeply sampled blood TCRbeta repertoires from subjects exposed to, actively infected with, or recovered from COVID-19. The prospective study material was composed of cDNA or gDNA derived from T cells, B-cell-depleted T cells, or PBMCs.

About this clone itself: The antigen it recognizes is unknown. No qualities accompany the bases; no much larger clone lies one base away.

What the work shows at the level of the full study, not this receptor alone: Clinical and demographic metadata were provided uncurated, with the amount varying by source and participant.

One collaborating source in Seattle enrolled patients while the patients were actively infected and followed the patients over time throughout the course of disease. The collaborating institutions used their own protocols to collect whole blood in K2EDTA tubes. For TCRbeta analysis, collaborators shipped samples in one of three forms: frozen whole blood, isolated PBMCs, or DNA extracted from either of those sample types. The immunoSEQ Assay, a bias-controlled multiplex PCR, was used to amplify TCRbeta CDR3 regions from genomic DNA. Per the authors' processing: The number of nucleated cells in each sample was estimated from the amplification of reference gene primers within the assay. To quantify the absolute abundance of each unique TCRbeta CDR3 rearrangement, sequence reads were collapsed and filtered. For each sample, productive Simpson clonality was calculated as the square root of Simpson's diversity index over productive rearrangements. This immuneACCESS table, as held by TCRdb, lists in-frame sequences with V and J called but not all clones. Of the missing ones, under half trace to an unresolved V gene in checked studies; the others have no known cause. V and J calls and clone size are as listed in that table; D and trimming were resolved from the DNA. The sample data list some 360,000 clones, and about nine tenths of these were observed just once. The ten largest clones take up approximately 4.1% of the sample.

The germline V gene gives CDR1 as MNHNS and CDR2 as SASEGT. V gives up 3 bases and J gives up 0 bases, and the segment between their germline ends measures 3 bases. The CDR3 holds 13 amino acids from the cysteine to the phenylalanine. The CDR3 DNA has 39 bases and is translated from base 1. Sequenced input: peripheral blood. The clonotype originates from a woman aged 55-75 years with COVID-19, enrolled during active disease. The chain employs TRBV6-1 and TRBJ1-5, with the identity of the D gene unclear. The CDR3 protein is CASSEYSNQPQHF. In nucleotide form, the sequence is TGTGCCAGCAGTGAGTATAGCAATCAGCCCCAGCATTTT.